The 4 T cell receptor beta chains below all came from one sample that was sequenced in a study of cytomegalovirus exposure and HLA in healthy donors. The table came from immunoSEQ multiplex PCR; TCRdb's copy has only in-frame clones and leaves some out. The sample has about 120,000 clones; 88% are singletons. Sample: PBMCs. The receptors here all came from a man between 18 and 35 years old in good health and CMV-seropositive.

V and J are TRBV11-2 and TRBJ2-3, with D perhaps matching TRBD2 (6 bases). In germline, CDR1 is SGHAT, CDR2 FQNNGV. The CDR3 spans 13 residues. Trimming took off 4 bases at V and 4 bases at J, with 9 bases between the two ends. This chain's CDR3 is CASSSPGADTQYF. The CDR3 nucleotides are TGTGCCAGCAGCTCCCCGGGAGCAGATACGCAGTATTTT. Looking up the rest from reference TRBV11-2 and TRBJ2-3 gives the full variable domain: EAGVAQSPRYKIIEKRQSVAFWCNPISGHATLYWYQQILGQGPKLLIQFQNNGVVDDSQLPKDRFSAERLKGVDSTLKIQPAKLEDSAVYLCASSSPGADTQYFGPGTRLTVL.

This rearrangement joins TRBV5-1 to TRBJ1-1; 8 bases fit TRBD1. V shed 3 bases and J 4 bases; nucleotides not matched to a gene: 8. Germline V gene sequence: CDR1 SGHRS, CDR2 YFSETQ. The CDR3 spans 15 residues. In DNA form, the CDR3 reads TGCGCCAGCAGCTGGGCCGGGACAGGCGCCACTGAAGCTTTCTTT. Its protein is CASSWAGTGATEAFF.

The chain joins TRBV29-1 to TRBJ2-7, with 13 bases matching TRBD2. CDR1 and CDR2 from the germline V gene are SQVTM and ANQGSEA. Unmatched junction bases numbered 11, after V lost 6 bases and J lost 12 bases. CDR3 length: 13 residues. This CDR3 reads CSVAGLAGEPSYF. DNA of the CDR3: TGCAGCGTCGCCGGACTAGCGGGGGAACCCTCGTACTTC.

This clone showed up just once. The genes are TRBV18 and TRBJ2-1, with D tentatively TRBD1 (5 bases). The CDR3 spans 16 residues. The germline V and J ends were trimmed by 3 bases and 1 base, with 13 bases remaining between them. The V gene's germline CDR1 is KGHSH and CDR2 LQKENI. This chain's CDR3 is CASSPYAGPSYNEQFF. CDR3 DNA: TGTGCCAGCTCACCTTATGCAGGGCCTTCCTACAATGAGCAGTTCTTC.